This TCR beta chain was profiled in a study of CD8 T cells in Susac syndrome. For the study at large: Patients with Susac syndrome, at blood draw, were therapy-naive, on corticosteroids, or on intravenous immunoglobulin alone.

Sequencing of TCR beta covered CD8+ and CD4+ T cells obtained from blood. The CDR3 has 14 amino acids. CDR1 and CDR2 (germline): SGHRS, YFSETQ. Trimming shortened V by 4 bases and J by 3 bases, and 14 bases separated the two germline ends. Random hexamers were used to reverse transcribe an amount of about 0.45 to 1 ug RNA. TCRdb independently ran MiXCR on the immunoSEQ multiplex PCR reads; one entry per CDR3 protein. The repertoire holds some 200,000 distinct CDR3 sequences, under 97% seen once, with approximately 0.098% in the top ten. Sequenced input: CD4+ T cells from PBMCs. The chain links TRBV5-1 to TRBJ2-7; no clear D. The receptor was derived from a human donor with Susac syndrome. The CDR3 DNA reads as TGCGCCAGCAGCCCTGAAGTCTCGAGCTACGAGCAGTACTTC. Its translation: CASSPEVSSYEQYF.